Here is one T cell receptor (beta chain) with its context. Authors' data handling: Amplification with reference gene primers provided the estimates of nucleated cell counts. Using immunoSEQ multiplex PCR, the repertoire was profiled, and TCRdb retains in-frame clones only, with some absent. V and J calls and clone size are copied from that table; D and trimming were computed from the DNA. The table lists about 160,000 clones, over 75% of them singletons, with about 6% in the top ten. The record originates from a study of blood T cell repertoires in COVID-19. The CDR3 covers 17 residues. J was trimmed by 4 bases and V by 4 bases; bases with no gene match: 11.

The TCR was taken from a woman aged 40 to 50 with acute COVID-19. The rearrangement uses TRBV23-1 and TRBJ1-3; 9 nucleotides match TRBD1. TRBV23-1 is identified as an open reading frame with a role that is uncertain. The sample taken for sequencing was PBMCs or T cells enriched from blood (not recorded which). The CDR3 region has the DNA TGCGCCAGCAGTCCTCCCCCCGGGACAGGGATCGGAAACACCATATATTTT. This codes for CASSPPPGTGIGNTIYF.